The 29 T cell receptor beta chains below were found in one sample sequenced in a study of cytotoxic CD8 clonotypes in ibrutinib-treated CLL. The data were produced by immunoSEQ multiplex PCR, yet TCRdb's version contains in-frame clones alone and is incomplete. The repertoire consists of 100,000 to 150,000 clones, with approximately 85% occurring once and the leading ten covering roughly 1.9%. The specimen comprised PBMCs, sampled after 24 months of ibrutinib treatment. Every receptor here comes from a human donor with chronic lymphocytic leukemia.

CDR3 amino acids: CAISGLAGGARDTQYF. The CDR3 coding sequence is TGTGCCATCAGTGGACTAGCGGGGGGCGCCAGGGATACGCAGTATTTT. The chain couples TRBV10-3 to TRBJ2-3, with TRBD2 identical over 13 bases. V lost 4 bases and J lost 6; bases outside the gene matches: 7. Germline CDR1 reads ENHRY; CDR2 reads SYGVKD. This CDR3 spans 16 amino acids.

This chain uses TRBV7-2 with TRBJ1-3; possibly TRBD1 for D (6 bases). Looked up from germline, CDR1 is SGHTA and CDR2 is FQGNSA. V was shortened by 4 bases and J by 0 bases, with 13 bases between the two germline ends. CDR3 size: 16 residues. CDR3 sequence reads: CASSSSGAFSGNTIYF. Here the CDR3 DNA reads TGTGCCAGCAGCTCGTCAGGGGCTTTCTCTGGAAACACCATATATTTT.

This sequence joins TRBV7-2 and TRBJ1-2; 7 bases line up with TRBD1. Unmatched junction bases numbered 17, after V lost 5 bases and J lost 2 bases. The CDR3 has 18 amino acids. CDR1 and CDR2 (germline): SGHTA, FQGNSA. CDR3 nucleotides: TGTGCCAGCAGCCAACTAGGGACAGCCAGGCTAGGGAACTATGGCTACACCTTC. This sequence encodes CASSQLGTARLGNYGYTF.

The chain uses TRBV18 and TRBJ2-5, with D perhaps TRBD1 or TRBD2 (5 bases each). V was clipped by 0 bases and J by 5 bases, with 16 bases between them. CDR1 and CDR2 (germline): KGHSH, LQKENI. CDR3 size: 16 residues. DNA of the CDR3: TGTGCCAGCTCACCACCTGGGACCGCTATGAGGGAGACCCAGTACTTC. Translated: CASSPPGTAMRETQYF.

The V and J genes are TRBV4-1 and TRBJ2-1; 11 bases match TRBD2. The V gene end was trimmed by 1 base and the J gene end by 3 bases; junction bases not matched to a gene: 2. Germline V CDR1 and CDR2: MGHRA, YSYEKL. The CDR3 length is 16 residues. As DNA, the CDR3 is TGCGCCAGCAGCCAAGTGACTAGCGGGAACTACAATGAGCAGTTCTTC. Translating gives CASSQVTSGNYNEQFF.

V is TRBV23-1 and J is TRBJ2-7, with a tentative D call TRBD2 (5 bases). TRBV23-1 is given ORF status, its function remaining uncertain. V was pared by 4 bases and J by 3 bases, with 25 bases between. There are 18 residues in the CDR3. The CDR3 sequence is CASSLPPDGSRGGYEQYF. CDR3 in DNA: TGCGCCAGCAGTCTCCCCCCGGATGGATCTAGAGGAGGCTACGAGCAGTACTTC.

The chain uses TRBV28 and TRBJ1-2, with D uncertain. The length of the CDR3 is 13 residues. The V gene lost 7 bases and the J gene lost 0 bases, with 9 bases spanning the gap. Germline V CDR1 and CDR2: MDHEN, SYDVKM. The CDR3 loop is CASTGAANYGYTF. CDR3 DNA sequence: TGTGCCAGCACCGGAGCCGCTAACTATGGCTACACCTTC.

The chain uses TRBV6-6 and TRBJ2-1; tentatively, D is TRBD1 or TRBD2 (5 bases each). V was pared by 7 bases and J by 10 bases, with 23 bases between. The CDR3 has 15 amino acids. Germline CDR1 reads MNHNY; CDR2 reads SVGAGI (reference sequence). The CDR3 protein is CASTSFGLLGREQFF. The CDR3 DNA follows: TGTGCCAGCACTAGCTTTGGGCTCCTGGGGCGCGAGCAGTTCTTC.

Remarks on this clone: One junction end does not reproduce the germline sequence, and a read error may be involved. The J gene is TRBJ2-2, the V gene TRBV2; perhaps TRBD2 as D (5 bases). This CDR3 contains 14 residues. Looked up from germline, CDR1 is SNHLY and CDR2 is FYNNEI. The CDR3 sequence is CASNGGSKTGELFF. The CDR3 nucleotides are TGTGCCAGCAATGGCGGGTCGAAGACCGGGGAGCTGTTTTTT.

Written as DNA, the CDR3 is TGTGCCAGCAGTTTACGGCAGGGATATGGCTACACCTTC. Encoded protein: CASSLRQGYGYTF. The chain has TRBV28 and TRBJ1-2; the D gene is possibly TRBD1 (5 bases). V lost 2 bases to trimming and J lost 5 bases, with 9 bases between them. This CDR3 is 13 amino acids long. The V gene's germline CDR1 is MDHEN and CDR2 SYDVKM.

This clone was counted a single time. This chain uses TRBV5-5 with TRBJ2-7; D uncertain. Germline loops: CDR1 SGHKS, CDR2 YYEKEE (reference sequence). This CDR3 is built from 13 residues. V was cut by 0 bases and J by 2 bases, with 6 bases left in between. As DNA, the CDR3 is TGTGCCAGCAGCTTGGGCAGTACCTACGAGCAGTACTTC. It yields the protein CASSLGSTYEQYF.

The table lists this clone with a few counts. J is TRBJ2-1 and V is TRBV29-1, with TRBD2 matching over 9 bases. CDR3 length: 17 amino acids. The germline V gene has CDR1 SQVTM and CDR2 ANQGSEA. V lost 3 bases, J lost 1 base, and 10 bases stayed unmatched. The CDR3 protein is CSVDPYQTSGSYNEQFF. DNA for the CDR3: TGCAGCGTTGACCCCTACCAGACTAGCGGTTCCTACAATGAGCAGTTCTTC.

The rearrangement joins TRBV9 to TRBJ1-2; D not certain. Germline V gene lookup returns CDR1 SGDLS and CDR2 YYNGEE. This CDR3 is built from 16 residues. V shed 0 bases and J shed 4 bases, with 16 bases lying between them. As DNA, the CDR3 is TGTGCCAGCAGCGTAGAATCTCGGCTTCCCCCCTATGGCTACACCTTC. Translation gives CASSVESRLPPYGYTF.

This chain joins TRBV5-6 and TRBJ1-2; 9 nucleotides agree with TRBD1. The CDR3 consists of 15 residues. After removal of 2 bases from V and 3 bases from J, the junction contained 5 bases not matched to a gene. CDR1 is SGHDT, CDR2 YYEEEE, per germline. CDR3 in amino acids: CASSLYRGPDYGYTF. In DNA form, the CDR3 reads TGTGCCAGCAGCTTATACAGGGGGCCCGACTATGGCTACACCTTC.

The V and J genes are TRBV9 and TRBJ2-6, with D possibly TRBD2 on 5 matching bases. The germline gives CDR1 SGDLS, CDR2 YYNGEE. There are 16 residues in the CDR3. Trimming took off 4 bases at V and 1 base at J, with 12 bases between the two ends. CDR3: CASSPSLGSGANVLTF. As DNA, the CDR3 is TGTGCCAGCAGCCCTTCACTAGGGTCTGGGGCCAACGTCCTGACTTTC.

This clone was recorded only once. The J gene is TRBJ2-1, the V gene TRBV15, with 10 bases that match TRBD2. The V segment lost 0 bases and the J segment 1 base; nucleotides outside the gene matches: 6. This CDR3 region has 18 residues. From germline, CDR1 is LNHNV and CDR2 YYDKDF (reference sequence). In DNA, the CDR3 is TGTGCCACCAGCAGAGATAGGGCTAGCGGGAGTTCCTACAATGAGCAGTTCTTC. Amino acid sequence: CATSRDRASGSSYNEQFF.

This clone was observed once. The chain recombines TRBV4-3 with TRBJ2-7; no clear D gene. Trimming removed 5 bases at V and 5 bases at J, with 13 bases between. From germline, CDR1 is LGHNA and CDR2 YSLEER. This CDR3 is 13 amino acids long. The CDR3: CASSVRTADEQYF. The CDR3 DNA follows: TGCGCCAGCAGCGTCCGGACCGCGGACGAGCAGTACTTC.

The chain joins TRBV21-1 to TRBJ2-1; TRBD2 is the table's D call, not checked against the DNA. TRBV21-1 is classified as a pseudogene. CDR3 size: 16 residues. Here the CDR3 DNA reads TGTGCCAGCGGACTACAATCTAGCGGGAGGAGCCATGAGCAGTTCTTC. It yields the protein CASGLQSSGRSHEQFF.

This clone was observed a single time. The chain combines TRBV7-9 with TRBJ1-1, with D perhaps matching TRBD1 (6 bases). The germline CDR1 and CDR2 sequences are SEHNR and FQNEAQ (reference sequence). V shed 3 bases and J shed 5 bases, with 10 bases lying between them. CDR3 length equals 13 residues. CDR3 sequence (DNA): TGTGCCAGCAGCTTGGGGGGCCAGACTGAAGCTTTCTTT. Its protein product is CASSLGGQTEAFF.

V gene TRBV28 combines with J gene TRBJ1-3, with a weak D call TRBD1 (5 bases). The CDR3 totals 18 residues. The germline V gene encodes CDR1 MDHEN and CDR2 SYDVKM. With 3 bases removed from V and 0 bases from J, the gap between germline ends came to 18 bases. The CDR3 region is CASSFYAPGRGSGNTIYF. The CDR3 DNA sequence: TGTGCCAGCAGTTTCTACGCTCCGGGACGGGGCTCTGGAAACACCATATATTTT.

The chain recombines TRBV20-1 with TRBJ1-1; the D gene is possibly TRBD1 (5 bases). The CDR3 runs 11 residues. CDR1 and CDR2 from the germline V gene are DFQATT and SNEGSKA (reference sequence). The CDR3 DNA follows: TGCAGAGCCGGGGAGGGGACTGAAGCTTTCTTT. It is translated as CRAGEGTEAFF.

The V gene is TRBV15, the J gene TRBJ2-5; 9 bases agree with TRBD1. This CDR3 contains 13 residues. Germline CDR1 and CDR2: LNHNV and YYDKDF (reference sequence). The V and J ends lost 5 bases and 7 bases, in that order; junction bases with no gene match: 5. CDR3 region: CATSGQDRGTQYF. CDR3 DNA: TGTGCCACCAGCGGGCAGGACAGGGGGACCCAGTACTTC.

This clone was seen a few times. V gene TRBV30 combines with J gene TRBJ1-6; D not resolved. Germline lookup yields CDR1 GTSNPN and CDR2 SVGIG (reference sequence). Between the trimmed V and J ends, which lost 5 bases and 10 bases, there was a span of 6 bases. The CDR3 spans 10 residues. In nucleotides, the CDR3 is TGTGCCTGGGGGAGGTCACCCCTCCACTTT. It specifies CAWGRSPLHF.

The chain couples TRBV19 to TRBJ1-1; D uncertain. The length of the CDR3 is 13 residues. Germline V gives CDR1 LNHDA, CDR2 SQIVND (reference sequence). Trimming pared 7 bases from V and 1 base from J, leaving 10 bases between. The CDR3 DNA reads as TGTGCCAGTATTCCCTGGGGGAACACTGAAGCTTTCTTT. Its translation is CASIPWGNTEAFF.

This chain connects TRBV4-2 to TRBJ2-2; 11 positions match TRBD2. CDR3 length equals 16 residues. Unmatched junction bases numbered 3, after V lost 1 base and J lost 5 bases. Germline CDR1 is LGHNA and CDR2 is YNFKEQ. This CDR3 reads CASSQALAGGTGELFF. The CDR3 coding sequence is TGTGCCAGCAGCCAAGCCCTAGCGGGGGGTACCGGGGAGCTGTTTTTT.

The chain employs TRBV9 and TRBJ1-5; D is ambiguous. The germline gives CDR1 SGDLS, CDR2 YYNGEE. The CDR3 runs to 13 residues. The V end lost 4 bases, the J end lost 5 bases, and 10 bases lay between the germline ends. The CDR3 DNA reads as TGTGCCAGCAGCCCCATACCTGATCAGCCCCAGCATTTT. Translating it yields CASSPIPDQPQHF. Variable domain in full (rest from reference TRBV9 and TRBJ1-5): DSGVTQTPKHLITATGQRVTLRCSPRSGDLSVYWYQQSLDQGLQFLIQYYNGEERAKGNILERFSAQQFPDLHSELNLSSLELGDSALYFCASSPIPDQPQHFGDGTRLSIL.

CDR3 region: CASSSTLQETQYF. CDR3 bases: TGTGCCAGCAGCTCCACATTACAAGAGACCCAGTACTTC. This rearrangement joins TRBV7-3 to TRBJ2-5; D gene ambiguous. Trimming cost V 4 bases and J 2 bases, with 8 bases left between them. Germline V gives CDR1 SGHTA, CDR2 FQGTGA. The length of the CDR3 is 13 residues.

The V call is TRBV25-1, the J call TRBJ1-2; D is perhaps TRBD1 (5 bases). Trimming cost V 4 bases and J 7 bases, with 16 bases left between them. Germline V gives CDR1 MGHDK, CDR2 SYGVNS. The CDR3 sequence is 14 residues long. CDR3 coding DNA: TGTGCCAGCAGTGGTCGCGCAGGGTTGGGTGGCTACACCTTC. Translation gives CASSGRAGLGGYTF.

The rearrangement links TRBV19 to TRBJ1-2; tentative D call: TRBD1 (5 bases). The CDR3 has 15 amino acids. V gave up 7 bases and J gave up 1 base, with 16 bases separating them. Germline values: CDR1 LNHDA, CDR2 SQIVND (reference sequence). CDR3 loop: CASTLGIGGNYGYTF. CDR3 sequence (DNA): TGTGCCAGTACCCTAGGGATTGGGGGTAACTATGGCTACACCTTC.